A selection of T cell receptor beta chains follows, all from one sample in a study of T cells in Graves' hyperthyroidism and ophthalmopathy. Via MiXCR, TCRdb re-called the multiplex PCR reads, giving one row per CDR3 protein. The data show fewer than 750,000 distinct CDR3 sequences, around 13% seen once. The sample consisted of blood. Receptors were obtained from a woman aged 50 to 65 with Graves' ophthalmopathy. Both conserved end residues are part of each CDR3. Each record gives: V gene, clone size, J gene, D gene, CDR3 DNA, CDR3 protein. A D gene is named only where the DNA matches it firmly. Size is omitted from some rows. Given values are once, few, many or a class for expanded clones.

TRBV3-1	few	TRBJ2-7	TRBD2	TGTGCCAGCAGCCCCCGGACTAGAGACTACGAGCAGTACTTC	CASSPRTRDYEQYF
TRBV7-8	many	TRBJ2-3	TRBD1	TGTGCCAGCAGCCAGAAGACAGGGACGATCACAGATACGCAGTATTTT	CASSQKTGTITDTQYF
TRBV12-3/TRBV12-4	many	TRBJ2-3	TRBD2	TGTGCCAGCAGTTTATTGCCTAGCGGGATTAGGGCAGATACGCAGTATTTT	CASSLLPSGIRADTQYF
TRBV20-1	few	TRBJ1-1	-	TGCGGTGCTAGGGAGGGCGGCGGTGAAGCTTTCTTT	CGAREGGGEAFF
TRBV7-9	many	TRBJ2-2	TRBD2	TGTGCCAGCAGCCGCGTCCCGGGACTAGCGGGAGTTGGGGTCGTCGGGGAGCTGTTTTTT	CASSRVPGLAGVGVVGELFF
TRBV28	many	TRBJ2-1	TRBD1	TGTGCCAGCAGTCCACGATGGACAGGCCAAATGGGTGAGCAGTTCTTC	CASSPRWTGQMGEQFF
TRBV6-2/TRBV6-3	-	TRBJ2-3	TRBD2	TGTGCCAGCTTACATCGAAGACTAGCGGGATGGGGAACAGATACGCAGTATTTT	CASLHRRLAGWGTDTQYF
TRBV28	many	TRBJ2-7	TRBD2	TGTGCCAGCAGTCTCTCCGGGACTAGCGGGAGTAAATCCTACGAGCAGTACTTC	CASSLSGTSGSKSYEQYF
TRBV2	many	TRBJ1-5	-	TGTGCCAGCAGGAGGGGTCCGGGGGGCAATCAGCCCCAGCATTTT	CASRRGPGGNQPQHF
TRBV6-1	-	TRBJ2-4	TRBD1	TGTGCCAGCAGCCGGACAGGGGTTTCCAAAAACATTCAGTACTTC	CASSRTGVSKNIQYF
TRBV28	many	TRBJ2-5	TRBD2	TGTGCCAGCAGCCCCCCCGGGACTACGGGGGAGACCCAGTACTTC	CASSPPGTTGETQYF
TRBV7-6	many	TRBJ1-3	-	TGTGCCAGCAGCTATCAGGCAGGGAGCCCTGGAAACACCATATATTTT	CASSYQAGSPGNTIYF
TRBV4-3	few	TRBJ2-1	TRBD2	TGCGCCAGCAGCCAAGATCGCGTCGGGGATAGCGGGAGGGGCAATGAGCAGTTCTTC	CASSQDRVGDSGRGNEQFF
TRBV7-9	-	TRBJ2-7	-	TGTGCCAGCAGGCCGTTACAGGTTACCTACGAGCAGTACTTC	CASRPLQVTYEQYF
TRBV10-3	-	TRBJ2-7	TRBD1	TGTGCCATCAACCCGGGACAGAGTAGCGAGCAGTACTTC	CAINPGQSSEQYF
TRBV7-6	many	TRBJ2-5	-	TGTGCCAGCAGCTTAATTGCGAGGGACCAAGAGACCCAGTACTTC	CASSLIARDQETQYF
TRBV27	-	TRBJ1-2	-	TGTGCCAGCAGTTCGTCCGAGGTAGGGCGGGTTGGCTACACCTTC	CASSSSEVGRVGYTF
TRBV7-9	many	TRBJ2-7	TRBD2	TGTGCCAGCAGCTTACAGACTAGCATACACGAGCAGTACTTC	CASSLQTSIHEQYF
TRBV20-1	many	TRBJ1-5	TRBD1	TGCAGTGCTAGAGACACCGGGACAGCAAATCAGCCCCAGCATTTT	CSARDTGTANQPQHF
TRBV5-1	few	TRBJ2-6	TRBD1	TGCGCCAGCAGCTCCGCAACAGGGGGTGGGGCCAACGTCCTGACTTTC	CASSSATGGGANVLTF
TRBV18	many	TRBJ2-3	-	TGTGCCAGCTCACCACGCCGGCTTATTGCAGATACGCAGTATTTT	CASSPRRLIADTQYF
TRBV5-1	-	TRBJ2-6	-	TGCGCCAGCAGCTTGGTTGTAGGGACTGGGGCCAACGTCCTGACTTTC	CASSLVVGTGANVLTF
TRBV20-1	many	TRBJ2-2	TRBD2	TGCAGTGCTAGAGACGGAGCGGGAGCCTTCACCGGGGAGCTGTTTTTT	CSARDGAGAFTGELFF
TRBV20-1	many	TRBJ2-7	-	TGCAGTGCTAAACTAGCTACCTACGAGCAGTACTTC	CSAKLATYEQYF
TRBV27	-	TRBJ2-7	-	TGTGCCACCAGGAGAAGCGGAACCTACGAGCAGTACTTC	CATRRSGTYEQYF
TRBV28	many	TRBJ1-5	-	TGTGCCAGCAGTTTATCGGCTTTCTATCAGCCCCAGCATTTT	CASSLSAFYQPQHF
TRBV10-3	many	TRBJ2-2	TRBD2	TGTGCCATCACCGGACTAGCGGGAGCGCAATCCACCGGGGAGCTGTTTTTT	CAITGLAGAQSTGELFF
TRBV27	many	TRBJ2-3	-	TGTGCCAGCGGGGGAGGGGGGGATACGCAGTATTTT	CASGGGGDTQYF
TRBV28	many	TRBJ1-5	-	TGTGCCAGCAGCGCCAGGGATCAGCCCCAGCATTTT	CASSARDQPQHF
TRBV7-2	many	TRBJ2-1	-	TGTGCCAGCAGCTTAGGTCAGGGTCCGGGTGAGCAGTTCTTC	CASSLGQGPGEQFF
TRBV7-3	-	TRBJ2-1	TRBD2	TGTGCCAGCAGCTTAATATCCGGGACTAGCGGGAGATCGGGTGACAATGAGCAGTTCTTC	CASSLISGTSGRSGDNEQFF
TRBV7-9	many	TRBJ2-5	TRBD1	TGTGCCAGCAGCTCCGGGGTCGGGACAGGGGGCAGTCAAGAGACCCAGTACTTC	CASSSGVGTGGSQETQYF
TRBV4-3	-	TRBJ2-1	TRBD2	TGCGCCAGCAGCCAAGGGACTAGCGGGCAGTTCTTC	CASSQGTSGQFF
TRBV7-2	many	TRBJ2-1	TRBD2	TGTGCCAGCAGCTTGGGACTAGCGGGCGGTAATGAGCAGTTCTTC	CASSLGLAGGNEQFF